Listed below are T cell receptor beta chains from one sample, sequenced in a study of T-cell memory formation after mild COVID-19. One entry per CDR3 protein results from TCRdb running MiXCR on the 5' RACE reads. This sample has hundreds of thousands of distinct CDR3 sequences, with 15% to 25% found just once. The sequenced sample was PBMCs or a T cell subset sorted from them (not recorded which). The origin of the receptors is an adult woman who had mild COVID-19 (a few samples of this study predate the infection). Cell type and time point are not known. Both conserved end residues are part of each CDR3.

v_call	j_call	cdr3_length	cdr3_aa
TRBV25-1	TRBJ1-6	16	CASSELGQGYNSPLHF
TRBV30	TRBJ1-5	13	CAWSAAGVQPQHF
TRBV5-1	TRBJ2-2	17	CASSSRGQGRNTGELFF
TRBV20-1	TRBJ2-5	19	CSARRTSQGSIHILETQYF
TRBV20-1	TRBJ1-5	15	CSARILGGLGQPQHF
TRBV7-8	TRBJ1-5	15	CASSLGSPGNQPQHF
TRBV27	TRBJ1-1	15	CASSPRQGAGGEAFF
TRBV7-3	TRBJ2-2	16	CASSLLADYNTGELFF
TRBV24-1	TRBJ1-1	13	CATSVKGDTEAFF
TRBV19	TRBJ2-1	13	CASTSGLYNEQFF